The present TCR beta chain was sequenced within a study of blood T cell repertoires in COVID-19. Study-level information: Sources were T cells, B-cell-depleted T cells, or PBMCs; the material itself was cDNA or gDNA.

In the study's own analysis: Amplification of reference gene primers provided the estimated nucleated cell counts. Generated by immunoSEQ multiplex PCR, the TCRdb table keeps only in-frame clones and is missing some. V and J calls and clone size are those listed in that table; D and trimming were worked out from the DNA. Here the sample spans fewer than 200,000 clones, about four fifths being singletons. CDR1 is GTSNPN, CDR2 SVGIG, per germline (reference sequence). Trimming cost V 2 bases and J 0 bases, with 8 bases left between them. The CDR3 length is 15 residues. Individuals drawn from 20 to 30 US areas were about 18 to 90 years old.

The rearrangement uses TRBV30 and TRBJ2-6; D is ambiguous. The receptor's source is a woman between 50 and 59 years old in a cohort exposed to, infected with or recovered from COVID-19 (not recorded which). Input material: PBMCs or T cells enriched from blood (not recorded which). Written as DNA, the CDR3 is TGTGCCTGGAGTCGCGGAGACTCTGGGGCCAACGTCCTGACTTTC. Translated, it gives CAWSRGDSGANVLTF.